These 22 T cell receptor beta chains share one sample of origin, sequenced in a study of T-cell memory formation after mild COVID-19. TCRdb re-analysed the 5' RACE reads in MiXCR, keeping a single row per CDR3 protein. The sample records under 700,000 distinct CDR3 sequences, over 20% being singletons. Sequenced sample: PBMCs or a T cell subset sorted from them (not recorded which). These TCRs come from an adult woman who had mild COVID-19 (a few samples of this study predate the infection). Cell type and time point are not known.

Only a few counts were recorded for this clonotype. The chain carries TRBV29-1 and TRBJ1-1; D unclear. Per germline, CDR1 SQVTM and CDR2 ANQGSEA. CDR3 length equals 13 residues. V shed 3 bases and J shed 5 bases, with 13 bases lying between them. For the CDR3, the DNA is TGCAGCGTTGAGCCCGGGCTGGGGACTGAAGCTTTCTTT. It encodes CSVEPGLGTEAFF.

The gene calls are TRBV19 and TRBJ1-1; tentative D call: TRBD1 (5 bases). V was shortened by 8 bases and J by 0 bases, with 13 bases between the two germline ends. The CDR3 is 14 amino acids. Germline-derived CDR1 and CDR2 are LNHDA and SQIVND (reference sequence). The CDR3 DNA sequence: TGTGCCAGTCAGACGGGACGCGTGAACACTGAAGCTTTCTTT. Protein sequence: CASQTGRVNTEAFF.

This clonotype appeared many times. The genes are TRBV7-2 and TRBJ2-3; TRBD2 matches at 8 bases. The junction had 3 bases not matched to a gene; V was cut back by 3 bases and J by 1 base. This CDR3 is 15 amino acids long. Germline-derived CDR1 and CDR2 are SGHTA and FQGNSA. This CDR3 reads CASSFGGGRTDTQYF. CDR3 coding DNA: TGTGCCAGCAGCTTCGGGGGGGGCCGCACAGATACGCAGTATTTT.

This chain connects TRBV27 to TRBJ2-7; 7 nucleotides line up with TRBD1. The CDR3 has 14 amino acids. CDR1 is MNHEY and CDR2 is SMNVEV in the germline V gene (reference sequence). After removal of 4 bases from V and 3 bases from J, the junction contained 6 bases not matched to a gene. The CDR3 nucleotides read TGTGCCAGCAGTTCGGACAGGAGCTTCTACGAGCAGTACTTC. It encodes CASSSDRSFYEQYF.

This rearrangement joins TRBV4-3 to TRBJ2-5, with a weak D call TRBD1 (6 bases). V lost 0 bases to trimming and J lost 4 bases, with 12 bases between them. The CDR3 consists of 15 residues. CDR1 LGHNA and CDR2 YSLEER come from the germline V gene. The CDR3 DNA sequence: TGCGCCAGCAGCCAAGATAGGGGGAGTAGAGAGACCCAGTACTTC. Encoded protein: CASSQDRGSRETQYF.

This clonotype occurred a few times. The chain employs TRBV4-1 and TRBJ2-1; tentative D call: TRBD1 (5 bases). Trimming took off 3 bases at V and 6 bases at J, with 9 bases between the two ends. This CDR3 comprises 13 residues. The V gene's germline CDR1 is MGHRA and CDR2 YSYEKL. DNA for the CDR3: TGCGCCAGCAGCCAGCAGGGATTCAATGAGCAGTTCTTC. This codes for CASSQQGFNEQFF.

The chain joins TRBV7-3 to TRBJ2-1, with a weak D call TRBD2 (5 bases). V was shortened by 0 bases and J by 2 bases, with 14 bases between the two germline ends. Germline V CDR1 and CDR2: SGHTA, FQGTGA. The CDR3 runs 17 residues. In DNA form, the CDR3 reads TGTGCCAGCAGCTTAACCGCTTCGGGGTTGACCTACAATGAGCAGTTCTTC. As protein: CASSLTASGLTYNEQFF. Full variable domain (outside the CDR3, taken from reference TRBV7-3 and TRBJ2-1): GAGVSQTPSNKVTEKGKYVELRCDPISGHTALYWYRQSLGQGPEFLIYFQGTGAADDSGLPNDRFFAVRPEGSVSTLKIQRTERGDSAVYLCASSLTASGLTYNEQFFGPGTRLTVL.

This clonotype was counted only a few times. This chain uses TRBV12-3 or TRBV12-4 with TRBJ2-5; perhaps TRBD1 as D (5 bases). Trimming shortened V by 6 bases and J by 7 bases, and 18 bases separated the two germline ends. The CDR3 contains 14 residues. The CDR3 spells CASSPESGPTTQYF. CDR3 nucleotides: TGTGCCAGCAGCCCCGAGTCAGGGCCGACGACCCAGTACTTC.

Only a few counts were recorded for this clonotype. For the CDR3, the DNA is TGTGCCAGCAGTGGGGCTAACAATGAGCAGTTCTTC. It encodes CASSGANNEQFF. V is TRBV12-3 or TRBV12-4 and J is TRBJ2-1; D might be TRBD1 (5 bases). The CDR3 length is 12 residues. V was shortened by 5 bases and J by 5 bases, with 7 bases between the two germline ends.

This clonotype turned up a few times. V is TRBV6-1 and J is TRBJ1-5; D perhaps matches TRBD1 (5 bases). The CDR3 loop spans 13 amino acids. Germline CDR1 MNHNS, CDR2 SASEGT. V shed 4 bases and J shed 9 bases, with 13 bases lying between them. The CDR3 coding sequence is TGTGCCAGCAGTGGGGGGAGGGGTCGGCCCCAGCATTTT. Its translation is CASSGGRGRPQHF.

The V and J genes are TRBV20-1 and TRBJ2-7; 8 nucleotides align to TRBD2. V dropped 1 base and J dropped 5; count of bases not matched to a gene: 22. The CDR3 loop spans 19 amino acids. CDR1 is DFQATT, CDR2 SNEGSKA, per germline (reference sequence). The CDR3 loop reads CSARVPPGAVAGKTDEQYF. DNA for the CDR3: TGCAGTGCTAGAGTCCCCCCGGGGGCGGTAGCGGGGAAGACTGACGAGCAGTACTTC.

This sequence joins TRBV12-3 or TRBV12-4 and TRBJ2-2; D could derive from TRBD1 or TRBD2 (5 bases each). The CDR3 sequence is 16 residues long. V lost 6 bases, J lost 7 bases, and 21 bases lay in between. CDR3 bases: TGTGCCAGCAGCCACCCAGTGGGGGTTTCGAGCGGGGAGCTGTTTTTT. Its protein product is CASSHPVGVSSGELFF.

The rearrangement uses TRBV5-4 and TRBJ2-1; TRBD2 might be the D (5 bases). The CDR3 runs to 13 residues. CDR1 is SGHNT and CDR2 is YYREEE in the germline V gene (reference sequence). The V end was cut by 0 bases, the J end by 10 bases, with 11 bases between. CDR3 DNA sequence: TGTGCCAGCAGCTTGGTGGAGGTAAAGGAGCAGTTCTTC. Amino acid sequence: CASSLVEVKEQFF.

The sample holds a few counts of this clonotype. The gene calls are TRBV27 and TRBJ1-6; 8 bases line up with TRBD1. The junction had 16 bases not matched to a gene; V was cut back by 8 bases and J by 10 bases. The CDR3 contains 16 residues. CDR1 MNHEY and CDR2 SMNVEV come from the germline V gene (reference sequence). The CDR3 region is CASLDRGDRGWSPLHF. CDR3 bases: TGTGCCAGCCTGGATCGGGGAGACAGGGGATGGTCACCCCTCCACTTT.

This clonotype was detected a few times. V gene TRBV5-1 combines with J gene TRBJ1-2; the D gene is possibly TRBD1 (5 bases). V lost 3 bases and J lost 8, with 17 bases in between. The CDR3 contains 14 residues. From germline, CDR1 is SGHRS and CDR2 YFSETQ. The CDR3 coding sequence is TGCGCCAGCAGCTACGACTCCAGGGAACGCGGCTACACCTTC. Its protein is CASSYDSRERGYTF.

This clonotype was found a few times. The rearrangement links TRBV6-5 to TRBJ2-7; D is possibly TRBD1 or TRBD2 (5 bases each). CDR3 length equals 17 residues. Germline assignment: CDR1 MNHEY and CDR2 SVGAGI. V gave up 0 bases and J gave up 9 bases, with 24 bases separating them. The CDR3 protein is CASSYSVRGLAHKGQYF. DNA of the CDR3: TGTGCCAGCAGTTACTCGGTGAGGGGTCTGGCTCATAAGGGGCAGTACTTC.

This clonotype appeared a few times. The V call is TRBV15, the J call TRBJ2-4; 10 bases are a match to TRBD1. V trimming: 4 bases; J trimming: 6 bases; junction bases outside the gene matches: 6. The CDR3 runs to 15 residues. Looked up from germline, CDR1 is LNHNV and CDR2 is YYDKDF (reference sequence). Here the CDR3 reads CATSTDRGPSNIQYF. CDR3 coding DNA: TGTGCCACCAGCACTGACAGGGGGCCTTCAAACATTCAGTACTTC. The variable domain in full, with the rest retrieved from reference TRBV15 and TRBJ2-4, is DAMVIQNPRYQVTQFGKPVTLSCSQTLNHNVMYWYQQKSSQAPKLLFHYYDKDFNNEADTPDNFQSRRPNTSFCFLDIRSPGLGDTAMYLCATSTDRGPSNIQYFGAGTRLSVL.

This clonotype showed up just a few times. The chain carries TRBV24-1 and TRBJ1-2, with D perhaps TRBD1 (6 bases). This CDR3 is 13 amino acids long. The germline V and J ends were trimmed by 5 bases and 6 bases, with 12 bases remaining between them. Germline V gene lookup returns CDR1 KGHDR and CDR2 SFDVKD. The CDR3 region has the DNA TGTGCCACCAGTGGGGACAAATTCCATGGCTACACCTTC. This translates into CATSGDKFHGYTF.

This clonotype was detected a few times. V is TRBV5-6 and J is TRBJ2-3, with 8 bases lining up with TRBD2. The CDR3 runs 16 residues. The germline CDR1 and CDR2 sequences are SGHDT and YYEEEE. Trimming took 4 bases from V and 1 from J; bases not matched to a gene: 8. This CDR3 reads CASSKGTSLRTDTQYF. The CDR3 bases are TGTGCCAGCAGCAAAGGGACTAGTTTGCGCACAGATACGCAGTATTTT.

The chain joins TRBV12-3 or TRBV12-4 to TRBJ1-5; a possible D gene is TRBD1 (5 bases). V shed 5 bases and J shed 4 bases, with 9 bases lying between them. This CDR3 spans 13 amino acids. The CDR3 loop reads CASSGAANQPQHF. CDR3 nucleotide sequence: TGTGCCAGCAGTGGGGCAGCAAATCAGCCCCAGCATTTT.

This clonotype was detected only a few times. J is TRBJ2-3 and V is TRBV12-3 or TRBV12-4, with D unclear. The CDR3 spans 13 residues. V was cut by 7 bases and J by 2 bases, with 10 bases left in between. The CDR3 here is CASTFRVTDTQYF. The CDR3 nucleotides are TGTGCCAGCACTTTCCGAGTCACAGATACGCAGTATTTT.

This sequence joins TRBV2 and TRBJ2-3; tentatively, D is TRBD2 (6 bases). Germline assignment: CDR1 SNHLY and CDR2 FYNNEI. Between the trimmed V and J ends, which lost 2 bases and 4 bases, there was a span of 10 bases. The CDR3 totals 14 residues. The CDR3 sequence is CASSERRDPDTQYF. DNA for the CDR3: TGTGCCAGCAGTGAAAGGCGGGACCCAGATACGCAGTATTTT.